This TCR beta chain was retrieved from a study of cytomegalovirus exposure and HLA in healthy donors. Study overall: The roughly 130 validation repertoires, a later analysis reported, used the same platform as the 550 to 700 repertoires from the first cohort.

Produced via immunoSEQ multiplex PCR; TCRdb's table is partial and in-frame only. Among 140,000 or so clones listed, approximately 88% were seen once. This TCR derives from a young man in good health and CMV-seropositive. The specimen sequenced was PBMCs.

CDR3 coding DNA: TGTGCCAGCAGGATTTCACAGGGAGATTCACCCCTCCACTTT. Translation: CASRISQGDSPLHF. The chain combines TRBV6-1 with TRBJ1-6, with D possibly matching TRBD1 (6 bases). V dropped 6 bases and J dropped 8 bases, with 14 bases sitting between them. Per the germline V gene, CDR1 is MNHNS and CDR2 is SASEGT. CDR3 length equals 14 residues.